This T cell receptor (beta chain) came from a study of cytomegalovirus exposure and HLA in healthy donors. V lost 10 bases, J lost 1 base, and 8 bases stayed unmatched. The CDR3 covers 15 residues. Use of 60 Vbeta and 13 Jbeta primers characterized the PCR. Here immunoSEQ multiplex PCR was the method, and the copy in TCRdb shows in-frame clones only, minus some. Here the sample spans 130,000 to 150,000 clones, around 77% being singletons. This chain connects TRBV23-1 to TRBJ2-2, with TRBD2 matching over 8 bases. TRBV23-1 is an ORF, with its function uncertain. The TCR was taken from a man younger than 40 in good health and CMV-seronegative. The sample comprised PBMCs. The CDR3 loop is CAISGGGENTGELFF. CDR3 nucleotide sequence: TGCGCCATTTCCGGGGGGGGAGAGAACACCGGGGAGCTGTTTTTT.